The 2 T cell receptor beta chains presented below share a single source sample, sequenced in a study of PD-L1 blockade in urothelial cancer. Sequencing was performed with immunoSEQ multiplex PCR; in TCRdb, only in-frame clones are kept and a portion is missing. The top ten hold around 16% of the sample, which has approximately 51,000 clones, around 85% seen once. Source: PBMCs, taken around atezolizumab (anti-PD-L1) treatment. The receptors were gathered from a man aged 55 to 70 with urothelial cancer.

This chain links TRBV15 with TRBJ2-7; maybe TRBD1 (5 bases). The CDR3 has 13 residues. The V gene's germline CDR1 is LNHNV and CDR2 YYDKDF (reference sequence). V lost 0 bases and J 6 bases, leaving 9 bases between the germline ends. The CDR3 spells CATSRDPQGEQYF. The CDR3 nucleotides are TGTGCCACCAGCAGAGATCCCCAGGGCGAGCAGTACTTC.

V usage is TRBV10-1 and J usage is TRBJ2-2, with 9 bases identical to TRBD2. Germline assignment: CDR1 WNHNN and CDR2 SYGVQD (reference sequence). Unmatched junction bases numbered 9, after V lost 0 bases and J lost 1 base. The CDR3 is 19 residues long. The CDR3 DNA reads as TGCGCCAGCAGTGAGTCGTTGGTAGCGGGGGCTCTGAACACCGGGGAGCTGTTTTTT. As protein: CASSESLVAGALNTGELFF.